These T cell receptor beta chains were read from a single sample in a study of CD8 T cells in Susac syndrome. TCRdb recomputed calls from the immunoSEQ multiplex PCR reads with MiXCR, one row per CDR3 protein. The sample records around 190,000 distinct CDR3 sequences, about 95% being singletons. Sample: CD4+ T cells from PBMCs. These receptor sequences come from a human donor in good health. The CDR3 runs from the conserved cysteine through the conserved F or W. D genes are given only for firm matches. Size is omitted from some rows. Given values are once, few, many or a class for expanded clones.

clone size	D gene	V gene	J gene	CDR3 DNA	CDR3 protein
.	.	TRBV20-1	TRBJ2-7	TGCAGTGCTAGAGGAACCCCGGGTGGTTACGAGCAGTACTTC	CSARGTPGGYEQYF
.	.	TRBV15	TRBJ2-7	TGTGCCACCAGCAGCAAACAGCCAGCAGCGATCGAGCAGTACTTC	CATSSKQPAAIEQYF
.	TRBD1	TRBV13	TRBJ2-7	TGTGCCAGCAGCTCCAAGGGACAGGGGCCCTACGAGCAGTACTTC	CASSSKGQGPYEQYF
once	TRBD1	TRBV18	TRBJ1-4	TGTGCCAGCTCTCCCGGGACAGGGAATGAAAAACTGTTTTTT	CASSPGTGNEKLFF
once	.	TRBV7-2	TRBJ2-1	TGTGCCAGCAGCCCCGACGGTGTCGGTGAGCAGTTCTTC	CASSPDGVGEQFF
.	.	TRBV20-1	TRBJ1-5	TGCAGTGCTCCCTCCGGGGCCCAGCCCCAGCATTTT	CSAPSGAQPQHF
once	TRBD1	TRBV19	TRBJ2-7	TGTGCCAGTAGTGGACAGGTTTACGAGCAGTACTTC	CASSGQVYEQYF
.	.	TRBV28	TRBJ2-3	TGTGCCAGCAGCCCCCGGCCGGTTTCCACAGATACGCAGTATTTT	CASSPRPVSTDTQYF
once	TRBD1	TRBV7-2	TRBJ2-6	TGTGCCAGCAGAGACAGGGGGCTTGGGGCCAACGTCCTGACTTTC	CASRDRGLGANVLTF
.	.	TRBV28	TRBJ1-4	TGTGCCAGCAGACAGGGTAGTGAAAAACTGTTTTTT	CASRQGSEKLFF
once	TRBD1	TRBV18	TRBJ2-7	TGTGCCAGCTCACCACCAGGGGGCTCGCGCGAGCAGTACTTC	CASSPPGGSREQYF
.	TRBD1	TRBV7-9	TRBJ2-7	TGTGCCAGCAGCTCCAGGGGGATCGAGCAGTACTTC	CASSSRGIEQYF
.	.	TRBV30	TRBJ2-4	TGTGCCTGGGCACGTAAAAACATTCAGTACTTC	CAWARKNIQYF
.	.	TRBV15	TRBJ2-3	TGTGCCACCAGCAGGGACTACACAGATACGCAGTATTTT	CATSRDYTDTQYF
.	.	TRBV7-9	TRBJ1-5	TGTGCCAGCAGCCAGGACAGTCATCAGCCCCAGCATTTT	CASSQDSHQPQHF
.	.	TRBV4-1	TRBJ2-1	TGCGCCAGCAGTCCTCACAGGGACCCCTCCTACAATGAGCAGTTCTTC	CASSPHRDPSYNEQFF
.	TRBD1	TRBV7-9	TRBJ2-5	TGTGCCAGCAGCATAACAGGGGGCCGCGGAGAGACCCAGTACTTC	CASSITGGRGETQYF
.	TRBD2	TRBV4-2	TRBJ2-7	TGTGCCAGCAGCCAGATAGCGGGAGCGAGGACCTACGAGCAGTACTTC	CASSQIAGARTYEQYF
.	TRBD2	TRBV9	TRBJ2-5	TGTGCCAGCAGCGTCGGGGGGGAGACCCAGTACTTC	CASSVGGETQYF
.	.	TRBV11-1	TRBJ1-1	TGTGCCAGCAGCTTAGTTGGCGGGAACACTGAAGCTTTCTTT	CASSLVGGNTEAFF
.	TRBD2	TRBV19	TRBJ2-1	TGTGCCAGTAGGCATGCGGGAGGGTCCTACAATGAGCAGTTCTTC	CASRHAGGSYNEQFF
.	.	TRBV20-1	TRBJ1-5	TGCAGTGCTAGGACAAATAGCAATCAGCCCCAGCATTTT	CSARTNSNQPQHF